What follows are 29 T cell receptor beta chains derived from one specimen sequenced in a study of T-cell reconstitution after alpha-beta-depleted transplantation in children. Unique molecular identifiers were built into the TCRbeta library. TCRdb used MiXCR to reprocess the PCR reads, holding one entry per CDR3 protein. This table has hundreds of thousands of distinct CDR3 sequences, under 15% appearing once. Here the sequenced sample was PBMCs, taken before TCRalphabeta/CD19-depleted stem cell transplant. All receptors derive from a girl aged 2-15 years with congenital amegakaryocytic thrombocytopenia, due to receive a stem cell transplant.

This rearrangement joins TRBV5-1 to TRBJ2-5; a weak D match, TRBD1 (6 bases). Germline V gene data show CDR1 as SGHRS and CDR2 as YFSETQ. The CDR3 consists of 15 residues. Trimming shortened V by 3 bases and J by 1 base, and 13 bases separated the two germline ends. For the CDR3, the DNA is TGCGCCAGCAGCTCTTTGGGACACTCCCAAGAGACCCAGTACTTC. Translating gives CASSSLGHSQETQYF.

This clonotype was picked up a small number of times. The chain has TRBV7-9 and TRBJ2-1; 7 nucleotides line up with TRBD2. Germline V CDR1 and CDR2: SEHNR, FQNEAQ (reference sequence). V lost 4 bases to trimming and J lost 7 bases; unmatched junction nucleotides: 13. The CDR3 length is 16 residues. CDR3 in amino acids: CASSSFVGLIINEQFF. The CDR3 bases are TGTGCCAGCAGCTCGTTTGTGGGACTAATCATTAATGAGCAGTTCTTC.

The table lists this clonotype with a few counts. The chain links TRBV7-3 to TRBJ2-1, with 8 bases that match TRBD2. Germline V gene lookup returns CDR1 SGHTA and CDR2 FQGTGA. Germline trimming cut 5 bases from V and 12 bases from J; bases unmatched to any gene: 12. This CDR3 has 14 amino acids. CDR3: CASSAARTSNRQFF. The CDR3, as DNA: TGTGCCAGCAGCGCCGCGAGGACTAGCAATCGGCAGTTCTTC.

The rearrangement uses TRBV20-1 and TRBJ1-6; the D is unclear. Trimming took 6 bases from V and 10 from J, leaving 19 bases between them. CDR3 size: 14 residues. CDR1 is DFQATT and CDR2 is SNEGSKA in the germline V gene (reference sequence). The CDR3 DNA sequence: TGCAGTGCGCTAGGGAGAGGGTACGAATCACCCCTCCACTTT. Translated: CSALGRGYESPLHF.

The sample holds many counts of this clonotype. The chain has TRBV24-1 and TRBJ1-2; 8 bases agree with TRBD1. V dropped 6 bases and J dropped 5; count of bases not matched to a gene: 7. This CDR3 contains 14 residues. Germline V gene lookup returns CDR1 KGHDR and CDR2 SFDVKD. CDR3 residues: CATSRRDRKYGYTF. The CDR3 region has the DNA TGTGCCACCAGTCGACGGGACAGGAAGTATGGCTACACCTTC.

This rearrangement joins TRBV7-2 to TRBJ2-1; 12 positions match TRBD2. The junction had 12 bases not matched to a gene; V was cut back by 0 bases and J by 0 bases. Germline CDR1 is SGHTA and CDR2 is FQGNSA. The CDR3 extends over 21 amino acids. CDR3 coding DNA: TGTGCCAGCAGCTTAGCTAGGGGGCGGCTAGCGGGAGGGGGCTCCTACAATGAGCAGTTCTTC. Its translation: CASSLARGRLAGGGSYNEQFF.

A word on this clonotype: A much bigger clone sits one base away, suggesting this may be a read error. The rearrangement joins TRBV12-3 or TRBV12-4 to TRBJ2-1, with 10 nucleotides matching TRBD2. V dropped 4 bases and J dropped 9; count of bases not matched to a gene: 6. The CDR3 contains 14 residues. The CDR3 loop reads CASSSSGRAPEQFF. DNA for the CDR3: TGTGCCAGCAGTTCAAGCGGGAGGGCGCCTGAGCAGTTCTTC.

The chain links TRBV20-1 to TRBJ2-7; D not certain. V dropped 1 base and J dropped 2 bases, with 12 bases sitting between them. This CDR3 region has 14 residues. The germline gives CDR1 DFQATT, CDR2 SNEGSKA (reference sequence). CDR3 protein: CSARGTQTPYEQYF. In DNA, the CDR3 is TGCAGTGCTAGAGGGACCCAAACTCCCTACGAGCAGTACTTC.

This CDR3 is CASSRRVGQETQYF. The CDR3 DNA sequence: TGTGCCAGCAGCCGACGGGTGGGCCAAGAGACCCAGTACTTC. The V gene is TRBV7-2, the J gene TRBJ2-5, with no clear D. Germline CDR1 SGHTA, CDR2 FQGNSA. Trimming took 5 bases from V and 1 from J, leaving 11 bases between them. The CDR3 consists of 14 residues. The variable domain in full, completed from reference TRBV7-2 and TRBJ2-5, reads GAGVSQSPSNKVTEKGKDVELRCDPISGHTALYWYRQSLGQGLEFLIYFQGNSAPDKSGLPSDRFSAERTGGSVSTLTIQRTQQEDSAVYLCASSRRVGQETQYFGPGTRLLVL.

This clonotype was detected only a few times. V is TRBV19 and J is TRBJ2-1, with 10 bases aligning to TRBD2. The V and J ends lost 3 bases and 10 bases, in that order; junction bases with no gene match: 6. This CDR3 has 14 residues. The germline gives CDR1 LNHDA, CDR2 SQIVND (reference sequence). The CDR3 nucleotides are TGTGCCAGTAGTATTCTAGCGGGAGAGGGGGAGCAGTTCTTC. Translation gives CASSILAGEGEQFF. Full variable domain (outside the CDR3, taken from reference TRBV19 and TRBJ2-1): DGGITQSPKYLFRKEGQNVTLSCEQNLNHDAMYWYRQDPGQGLRLIYYSQIVNDFQKGDIAEGYSVSREKKESFPLTVTSAQKNPTAFYLCASSILAGEGEQFFGPGTRLTVL.

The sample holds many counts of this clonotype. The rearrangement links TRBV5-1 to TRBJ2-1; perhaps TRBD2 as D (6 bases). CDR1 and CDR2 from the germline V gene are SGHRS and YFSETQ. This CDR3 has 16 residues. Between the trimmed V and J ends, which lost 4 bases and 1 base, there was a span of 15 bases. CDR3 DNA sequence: TGCGCCAGCAGCAACGGGACTTTTCCATCCTACAATGAGCAGTTCTTC. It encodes CASSNGTFPSYNEQFF.

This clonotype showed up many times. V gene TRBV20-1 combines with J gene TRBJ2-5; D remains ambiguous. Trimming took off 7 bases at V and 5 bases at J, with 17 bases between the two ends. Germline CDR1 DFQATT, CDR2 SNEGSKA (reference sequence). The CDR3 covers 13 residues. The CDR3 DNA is TGCAGTGGAGGTGGGGTATCGGTGGAGACCCAGTACTTC. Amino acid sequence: CSGGGVSVETQYF.

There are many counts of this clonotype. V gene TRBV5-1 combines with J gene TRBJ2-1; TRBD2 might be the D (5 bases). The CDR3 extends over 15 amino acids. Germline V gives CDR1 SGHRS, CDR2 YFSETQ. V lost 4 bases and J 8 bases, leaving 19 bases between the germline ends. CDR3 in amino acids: CASSIALRIGYEQFF. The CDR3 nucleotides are TGCGCCAGCAGCATAGCGTTGAGAATAGGTTATGAGCAGTTCTTC.

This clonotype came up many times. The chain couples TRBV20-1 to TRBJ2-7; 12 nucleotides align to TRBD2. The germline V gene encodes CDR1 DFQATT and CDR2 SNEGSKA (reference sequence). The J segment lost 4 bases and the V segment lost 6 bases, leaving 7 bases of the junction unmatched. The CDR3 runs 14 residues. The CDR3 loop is CSAQTSGRLYEQYF. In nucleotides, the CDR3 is TGCAGTGCCCAGACTAGCGGGAGATTATACGAGCAGTACTTC.

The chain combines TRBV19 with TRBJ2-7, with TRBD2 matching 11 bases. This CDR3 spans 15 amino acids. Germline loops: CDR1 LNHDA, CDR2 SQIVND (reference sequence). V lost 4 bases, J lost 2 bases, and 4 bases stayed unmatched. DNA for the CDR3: TGTGCCAGTAGTAGGGGACTAGCGGACCCCTACGAGCAGTACTTC. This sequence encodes CASSRGLADPYEQYF.

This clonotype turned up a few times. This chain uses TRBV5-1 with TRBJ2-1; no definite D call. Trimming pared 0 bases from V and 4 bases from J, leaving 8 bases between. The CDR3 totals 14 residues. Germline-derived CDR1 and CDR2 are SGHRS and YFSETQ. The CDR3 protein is CASSLATQYNEQFF. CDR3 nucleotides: TGCGCCAGCAGCTTGGCGACACAATACAATGAGCAGTTCTTC. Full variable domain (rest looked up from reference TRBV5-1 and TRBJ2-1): KAGVTQTPRYLIKTRGQQVTLSCSPISGHRSVSWYQQTPGQGLQFLFEYFSETQRNKGNFPGRFSGRQFSNSRSEMNVSTLELGDSALYLCASSLATQYNEQFFGPGTRLTVL.

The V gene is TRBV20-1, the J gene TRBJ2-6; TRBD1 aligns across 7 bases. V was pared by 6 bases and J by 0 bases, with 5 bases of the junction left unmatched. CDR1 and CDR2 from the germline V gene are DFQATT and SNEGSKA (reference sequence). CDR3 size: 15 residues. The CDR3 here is CSATDRVSGANVLTF. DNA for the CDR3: TGCAGTGCAACCGACAGGGTCTCTGGGGCCAACGTCCTGACTTTC.

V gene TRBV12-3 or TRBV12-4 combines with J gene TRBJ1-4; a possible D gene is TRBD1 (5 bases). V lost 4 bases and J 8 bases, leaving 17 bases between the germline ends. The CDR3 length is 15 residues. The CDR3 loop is CASSSTEGRREKLFF. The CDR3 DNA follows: TGTGCCAGCAGTTCCACCGAGGGACGGAGAGAAAAACTGTTTTTT.

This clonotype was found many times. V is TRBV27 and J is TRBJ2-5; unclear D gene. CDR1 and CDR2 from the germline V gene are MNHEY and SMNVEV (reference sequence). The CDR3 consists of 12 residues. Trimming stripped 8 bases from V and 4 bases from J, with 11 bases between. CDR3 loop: CASGVLGETQYF. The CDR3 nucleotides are TGTGCCAGCGGGGTCTTGGGAGAGACCCAGTACTTC.

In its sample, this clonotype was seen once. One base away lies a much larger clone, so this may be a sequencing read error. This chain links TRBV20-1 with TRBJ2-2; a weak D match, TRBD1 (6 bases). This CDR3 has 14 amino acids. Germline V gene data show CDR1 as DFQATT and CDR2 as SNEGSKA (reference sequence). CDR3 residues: CGARGRGNTGELFF. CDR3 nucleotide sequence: TGCGGTGCTAGGGGCAGGGGAAACACCGGGGAGCTGTTTTTT.

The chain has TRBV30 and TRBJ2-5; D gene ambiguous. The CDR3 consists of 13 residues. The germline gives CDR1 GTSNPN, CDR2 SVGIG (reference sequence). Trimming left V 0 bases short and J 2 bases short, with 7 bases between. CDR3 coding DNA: TGTGCCTGGAGTGTACCCCAACAAGAGACCCAGTACTTC. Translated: CAWSVPQQETQYF.

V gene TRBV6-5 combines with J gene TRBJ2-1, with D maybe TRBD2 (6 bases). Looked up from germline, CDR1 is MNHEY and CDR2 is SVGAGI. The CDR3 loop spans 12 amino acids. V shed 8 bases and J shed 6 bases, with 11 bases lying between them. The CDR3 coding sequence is TGTGCCAGCCTGACTAGTTCCAATGAGCAGTTCTTC. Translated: CASLTSSNEQFF.

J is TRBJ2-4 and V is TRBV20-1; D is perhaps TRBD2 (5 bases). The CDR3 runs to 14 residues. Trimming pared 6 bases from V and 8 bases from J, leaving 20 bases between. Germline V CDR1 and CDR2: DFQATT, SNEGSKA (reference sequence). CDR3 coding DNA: TGCAGTGCGGAATCCCCTAGCCTCCCAGACATTCAGTACTTC. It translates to CSAESPSLPDIQYF.

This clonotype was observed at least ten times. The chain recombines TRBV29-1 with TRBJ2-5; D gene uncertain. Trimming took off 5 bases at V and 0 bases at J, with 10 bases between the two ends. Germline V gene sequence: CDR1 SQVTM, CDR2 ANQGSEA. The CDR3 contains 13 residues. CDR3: CSVKWADQETQYF. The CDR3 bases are TGCAGCGTTAAATGGGCAGACCAAGAGACCCAGTACTTC. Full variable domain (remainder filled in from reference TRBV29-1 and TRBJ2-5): SAVISQKPSRDICQRGTSLTIQCQVDSQVTMMFWYRQQPGQSLTLIATANQGSEATYESGFVIDKFPISRPNLTFSTLTVSNMSPEDSSIYLCSVKWADQETQYFGPGTRLLVL.

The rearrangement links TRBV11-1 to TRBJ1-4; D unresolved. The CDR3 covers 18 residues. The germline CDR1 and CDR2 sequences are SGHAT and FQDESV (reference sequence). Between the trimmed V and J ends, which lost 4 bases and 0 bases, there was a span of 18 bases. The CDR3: CASSSTNLPTPTNEKLFF. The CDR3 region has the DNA TGTGCCAGCAGCTCGACCAACTTACCCACCCCAACTAATGAAAAACTGTTTTTT.

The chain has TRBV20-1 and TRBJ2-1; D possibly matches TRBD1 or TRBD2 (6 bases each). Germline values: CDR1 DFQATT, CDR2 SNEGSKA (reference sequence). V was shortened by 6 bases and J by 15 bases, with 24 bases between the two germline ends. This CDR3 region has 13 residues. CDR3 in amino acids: CSAHAPGGSQRFF. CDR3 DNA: TGCAGTGCCCACGCCCCCGGGGGCAGCCAACGGTTCTTC.

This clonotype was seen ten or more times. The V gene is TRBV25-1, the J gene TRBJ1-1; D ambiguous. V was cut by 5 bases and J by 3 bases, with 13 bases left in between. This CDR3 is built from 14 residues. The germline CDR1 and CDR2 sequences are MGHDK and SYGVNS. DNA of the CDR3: TGTGCCAGCAGTTTTTCGGGCGCCCACACTGAAGCTTTCTTT. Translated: CASSFSGAHTEAFF.

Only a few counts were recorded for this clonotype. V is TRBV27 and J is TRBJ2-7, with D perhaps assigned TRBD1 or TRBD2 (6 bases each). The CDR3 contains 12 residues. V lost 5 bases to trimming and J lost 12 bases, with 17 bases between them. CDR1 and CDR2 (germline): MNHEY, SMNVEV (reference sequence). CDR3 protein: CASSQPPGAMYF. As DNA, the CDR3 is TGTGCCAGCAGTCAGCCCCCGGGGGCAATGTACTTC.

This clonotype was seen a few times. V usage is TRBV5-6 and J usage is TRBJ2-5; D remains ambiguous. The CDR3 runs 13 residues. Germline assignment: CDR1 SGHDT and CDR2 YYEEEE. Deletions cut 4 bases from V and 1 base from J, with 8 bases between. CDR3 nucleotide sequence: TGTGCCAGCAGCAACGACATCCAAGAGACCCAGTACTTC. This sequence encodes CASSNDIQETQYF.